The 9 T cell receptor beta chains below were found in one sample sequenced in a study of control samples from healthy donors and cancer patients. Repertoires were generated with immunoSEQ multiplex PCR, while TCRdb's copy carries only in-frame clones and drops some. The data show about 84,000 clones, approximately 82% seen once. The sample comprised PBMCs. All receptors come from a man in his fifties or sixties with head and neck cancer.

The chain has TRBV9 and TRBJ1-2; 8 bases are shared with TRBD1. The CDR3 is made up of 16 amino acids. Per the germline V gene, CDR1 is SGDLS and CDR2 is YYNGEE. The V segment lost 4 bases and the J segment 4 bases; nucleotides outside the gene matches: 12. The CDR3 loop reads CASSRSLDRVSYGYTF. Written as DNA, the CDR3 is TGTGCCAGCAGCCGATCCTTGGACAGGGTCAGCTATGGCTACACCTTC.

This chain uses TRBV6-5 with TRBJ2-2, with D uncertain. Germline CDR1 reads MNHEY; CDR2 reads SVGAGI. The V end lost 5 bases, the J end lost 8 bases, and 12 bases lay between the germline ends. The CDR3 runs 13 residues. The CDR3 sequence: CASSPRAPGELFF. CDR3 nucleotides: TGTGCCAGCAGTCCACGGGCCCCTGGGGAGCTGTTTTTT.

The CDR3 sequence is CASSEVNHGYTF. Written as DNA, the CDR3 is TGTGCCAGCAGTGAGGTCAACCATGGCTACACCTTC. The chain links TRBV2 to TRBJ1-2; D is unresolved. V lost 3 bases and J lost 6, with 8 bases in between. Germline-derived CDR1 and CDR2 are SNHLY and FYNNEI. The CDR3 sequence is 12 residues long.

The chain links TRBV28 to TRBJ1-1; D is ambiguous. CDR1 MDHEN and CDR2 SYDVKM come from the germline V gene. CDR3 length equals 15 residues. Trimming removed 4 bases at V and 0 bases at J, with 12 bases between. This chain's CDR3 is CASSSAPNLNTEAFF. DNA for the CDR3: TGTGCCAGCAGTTCAGCCCCCAACTTGAACACTGAAGCTTTCTTT.

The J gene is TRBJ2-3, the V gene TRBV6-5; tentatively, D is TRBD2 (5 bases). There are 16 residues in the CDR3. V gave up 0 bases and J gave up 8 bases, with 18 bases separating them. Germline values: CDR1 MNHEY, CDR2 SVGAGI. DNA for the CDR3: TGTGCCAGCAGTTACTCGGAGCCTGCGGCCGAGGGTACGCAGTATTTT. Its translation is CASSYSEPAAEGTQYF.

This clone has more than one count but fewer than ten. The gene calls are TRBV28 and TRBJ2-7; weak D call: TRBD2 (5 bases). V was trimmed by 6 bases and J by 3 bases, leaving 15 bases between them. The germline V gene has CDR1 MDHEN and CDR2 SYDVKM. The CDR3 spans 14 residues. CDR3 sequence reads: CASRPGGGNYEQYF. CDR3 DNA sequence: TGTGCCAGCAGGCCAGGAGGAGGCAACTACGAGCAGTACTTC.

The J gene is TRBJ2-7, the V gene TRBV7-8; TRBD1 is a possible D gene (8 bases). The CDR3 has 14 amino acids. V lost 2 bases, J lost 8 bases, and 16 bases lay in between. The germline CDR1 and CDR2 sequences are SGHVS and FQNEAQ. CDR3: CASSLKTGGGKQYF. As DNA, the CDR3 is TGTGCCAGCAGCTTAAAAACAGGGGGAGGGAAGCAGTACTTC.

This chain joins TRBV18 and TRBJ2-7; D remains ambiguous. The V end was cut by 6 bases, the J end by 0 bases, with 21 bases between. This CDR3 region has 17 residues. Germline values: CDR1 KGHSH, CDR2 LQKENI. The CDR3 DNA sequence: TGTGCCAGCTCCCGCCTTGTTTCGGCCTTGAGCTCCTACGAGCAGTACTTC. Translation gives CASSRLVSALSSYEQYF.

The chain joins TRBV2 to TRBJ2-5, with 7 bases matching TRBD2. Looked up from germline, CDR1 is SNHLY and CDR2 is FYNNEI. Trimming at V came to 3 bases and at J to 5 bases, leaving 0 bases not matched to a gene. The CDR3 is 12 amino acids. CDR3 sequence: CASSEGGETQYF. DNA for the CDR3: TGTGCCAGCAGTGAGGGGGGGGAGACCCAGTACTTC.